Detailed here is one T cell receptor beta chain. These data originate in a study of T cells in Graves' hyperthyroidism and ophthalmopathy. Study context: Peripheral blood collection took place at initial diagnosis, before any treatment.

Amplification targeted TCR beta CDR3 regions from RNA transcripts. A set of HTBI primers served as the primers for a first-round RT-PCR of the TCR CDR3. TCRdb redid the calling of the multiplex PCR reads with MiXCR, one entry per CDR3 protein. The sample contains over 300,000 distinct CDR3 sequences, roughly 15% of which appear only once. This receptor was obtained from a woman aged 35 to 49 with Graves' ophthalmopathy. The material sequenced was blood.

The CDR3 DNA is TGTGCCAGCAGTCATGATCCCACCGGGGAGCTGTTTTTT. As protein: CASSHDPTGELFF. V and J are TRBV6-1 and TRBJ2-2; D not certain. CDR1 and CDR2 from the germline V gene are MNHNS and SASEGT. The CDR3 is 13 residues long. V lost 5 bases and J lost 4, with 8 bases in between.